The next 31 T cell receptor beta chains were all read from a single sample in a study of blood T cell repertoires in COVID-19. Clones were read by immunoSEQ multiplex PCR, and TCRdb kept only the in-frame ones, dropping some. This table holds a few hundred thousand clones, just under 90% found once. The sample comprised peripheral blood. These receptors all stem from a woman aged 25-40 years with COVID-19, enrolled during active disease.

Remarks on this clone: At the DNA level, this CDR3 is encoded by other sequences in the same sample as well. The chain employs TRBV6-1 and TRBJ2-2, with TRBD1 identical over 10 bases. The CDR3 is 15 amino acids. Germline V gives CDR1 MNHNS, CDR2 SASEGT. The J segment lost 3 bases and the V segment lost 3 bases, leaving 1 base of the junction unmatched. The CDR3 protein is CASSEGTGDTGELFF. For the CDR3, the DNA is TGTGCCAGCAGTGAGGGGACAGGGGACACCGGGGAGCTGTTTTTT.

Only a few counts were recorded for this clone. The V gene is TRBV7-9, the J gene TRBJ2-3; the match to TRBD2 covers 8 bases. Looked up from germline, CDR1 is SEHNR and CDR2 is FQNEAQ (reference sequence). This CDR3 has 13 residues. The J segment lost 5 bases and the V segment lost 7 bases, leaving 5 bases of the junction unmatched. CDR3 sequence reads: CASTRGGEDTQYF. The CDR3 nucleotides are TGTGCCAGCACCCGGGGGGGCGAAGATACGCAGTATTTT.

The genes are TRBV5-1 and TRBJ2-2; 12 bases line up with TRBD2. V lost 0 bases, J lost 7 bases, and 7 bases stayed unmatched. Germline V gives CDR1 SGHRS, CDR2 YFSETQ. The CDR3 runs to 17 residues. As DNA, the CDR3 is TGCGCCAGCAGCTTGGGACTAGCGGGGGTAGGGTGCGGGGAGCTGTTTTTT. As protein: CASSLGLAGVGCGELFF.

This clone is a singleton in its sample. This CDR3 reads CASSQEIGRGGYGYTF. The CDR3 DNA reads TGTGCCAGCAGCCAAGAAATAGGCAGGGGAGGGTATGGCTACACCTTC. V gene TRBV3-1 (or the pseudogene TRBV3-2) combines with J gene TRBJ1-2; D possibly corresponds to TRBD1 (6 bases). V was clipped by 0 bases and J by 5 bases, with 16 bases between them. The germline gives CDR1 LGHDT, CDR2 YNNKEL (reference sequence). This CDR3 comprises 16 residues.

V is TRBV5-1 and J is TRBJ2-1; 8 bases map to TRBD2. In germline, CDR1 is SGHRS, CDR2 YFSETQ. With V trimmed by 1 base and J by 8 bases, 5 bases remained unmatched. This CDR3 contains 14 residues. The CDR3 sequence: CASSLSAGGHEQFF. CDR3 DNA: TGCGCCAGCAGCTTGTCCGCGGGGGGACATGAGCAGTTCTTC.

The V call is TRBV27, the J call TRBJ2-1, with 10 bases fitting TRBD1. The germline CDR1 and CDR2 sequences are MNHEY and SMNVEV (reference sequence). V lost 6 bases to trimming and J lost 4 bases; unmatched junction nucleotides: 6. The CDR3 extends over 15 amino acids. In DNA form, the CDR3 reads TGTGCCAGCAGCTTGGGACAGGGGATTTACAATGAGCAGTTCTTC. Amino acids: CASSLGQGIYNEQFF.

The gene calls are TRBV7-2 and TRBJ1-2; the match to TRBD1 covers 8 bases. From germline, CDR1 is SGHTA and CDR2 FQGNSA. This CDR3 region has 14 residues. V trimming: 1 base; J trimming: 5 bases; junction bases outside the gene matches: 3. The CDR3 loop reads CASSLERTGYGYTF. CDR3 bases: TGTGCCAGCAGCTTAGAGAGGACAGGGTATGGCTACACCTTC.

The chain joins TRBV27 to TRBJ1-1; 11 nucleotides agree with TRBD1. V lost 7 bases to trimming and J lost 5 bases; unmatched junction nucleotides: 6. This CDR3 comprises 14 residues. Germline V gene lookup returns CDR1 MNHEY and CDR2 SMNVEV (reference sequence). CDR3 sequence: CASIPDRGQTEAFF. The DNA of the CDR3 is TGTGCCAGCATTCCGGACAGGGGGCAGACTGAAGCTTTCTTT.

V is TRBV19 and J is TRBJ1-1; D gene uncertain. Trimming removed 3 bases at V and 0 bases at J, with 11 bases between. The CDR3 covers 15 residues. From germline, CDR1 is LNHDA and CDR2 SQIVND (reference sequence). CDR3: CASSIGNGLNTEAFF. The CDR3 nucleotides are TGTGCCAGTAGTATCGGTAACGGGTTGAACACTGAAGCTTTCTTT.

The V and J genes are TRBV6-2 or TRBV6-3 and TRBJ1-1; D is ambiguous. This CDR3 is 16 amino acids long. The ends were cut back, 6 bases at V and 6 bases at J, with 23 bases in the middle. CDR1 is MNHEY, CDR2 SVGEGT, per germline. In DNA, the CDR3 is TGTGCCAGCAGCCCCATTAGACTGTTTCGTAACGCTGAAGCTTTCTTT. Its protein is CASSPIRLFRNAEAFF.

This clone was seen just once. The chain is built from TRBV6-4 and TRBJ1-2, with 8 positions matching TRBD1. The CDR3 consists of 15 residues. Germline-derived CDR1 and CDR2 are MRHNA and SNTAGT. Germline trimming cut 6 bases from V and 4 bases from J; bases unmatched to any gene: 10. The CDR3 sequence is CASSKGQATFYGYTF. DNA for the CDR3: TGTGCCAGCAGCAAGGGACAGGCCACATTCTATGGCTACACCTTC.

J is TRBJ1-3 and V is TRBV4-1; a weak D match, TRBD1 (6 bases). V lost 4 bases, J lost 3 bases, and 13 bases lay in between. The CDR3 has 15 amino acids. Germline V gene data show CDR1 as MGHRA and CDR2 as YSYEKL. The CDR3 is CASSLEGGYGNTIYF. CDR3 coding DNA: TGCGCCAGCAGCCTGGAAGGGGGTTATGGAAACACCATATATTTT.

The chain uses TRBV18 and TRBJ2-1; 11 bases fit TRBD2. The CDR3 sequence is 15 residues long. With 4 bases clipped from V and 4 bases from J, the junction kept 3 bases outside the gene matches. Germline V gene lookup returns CDR1 KGHSH and CDR2 LQKENI. CDR3 protein: CASSLTSGGYNEQFF. CDR3 nucleotides: TGTGCCAGCTCACTTACTAGCGGGGGTTACAATGAGCAGTTCTTC.

The chain links TRBV12-3 or TRBV12-4 to TRBJ2-7; possible D gene TRBD2, 5 bases. Trimming stripped 4 bases from V and 3 bases from J, with 10 bases between. The CDR3 contains 13 residues. DNA for the CDR3: TGTGCCAGCAGTTCCACTAGTTTCTACGAGCAGTACTTC. This translates into CASSSTSFYEQYF.

V and J are TRBV13 and TRBJ1-6, with 9 bases lining up with TRBD1. CDR1 and CDR2 from the germline V gene are PRHDT and FYEKMQ (reference sequence). V trimming: 5 bases; J trimming: 8 bases; junction bases outside the gene matches: 7. The CDR3 loop spans 15 amino acids. CDR3 residues: CASSVAGTGYSPLHF. In nucleotides, the CDR3 is TGTGCCAGCAGCGTAGCCGGGACAGGGTATTCACCCCTCCACTTT.

The chain is built from TRBV30 and TRBJ2-7, with TRBD1 matching over 7 bases. This CDR3 has 14 amino acids. V dropped 6 bases and J dropped 0; count of bases not matched to a gene: 8. In germline, CDR1 is GTSNPN, CDR2 SVGIG (reference sequence). The CDR3 here is CACQRDRVSYEQYF. Here the CDR3 DNA reads TGTGCCTGCCAACGGGACAGAGTCTCCTACGAGCAGTACTTC.

The chain combines TRBV19 with TRBJ1-5; D is ambiguous. The germline gives CDR1 LNHDA, CDR2 SQIVND (reference sequence). The CDR3 extends over 14 amino acids. Trimming stripped 4 bases from V and 5 bases from J, with 12 bases between. The CDR3 DNA sequence: TGTGCCAGTAGTAGCAGAGCAGGTGATCAGCCCCAGCATTTT. Encoded protein: CASSSRAGDQPQHF.

The J gene is TRBJ1-1, the V gene TRBV5-4; D is unclear. Germline CDR1 and CDR2: SGHNT and YYREEE (reference sequence). Trimming took 4 bases from V and 5 from J, leaving 18 bases between them. CDR3 length equals 15 residues. CDR3 residues: CASSPRDTAGTEAFF. As DNA, the CDR3 is TGTGCCAGCAGCCCCCGCGACACGGCGGGGACTGAAGCTTTCTTT.

V is TRBV5-6 and J is TRBJ2-3; 8 nucleotides agree with TRBD2. V trimming: 0 bases; J trimming: 1 base; junction bases outside the gene matches: 1. Germline loops: CDR1 SGHDT, CDR2 YYEEEE. This CDR3 is 15 amino acids long. Here the CDR3 DNA reads TGTGCCAGCAGCTTGGATAGCGGGGGCACAGATACGCAGTATTTT. This codes for CASSLDSGGTDTQYF.

The chain combines TRBV12-5 with TRBJ2-7; TRBD1 agrees at 7 bases. This CDR3 has 16 amino acids. Germline CDR1 is LGHNT and CDR2 is FRNRAP. V lost 0 bases to trimming and J lost 6 bases; unmatched junction nucleotides: 11. The chain's CDR3 is CASGLVVTGNSGEQYF. Here the CDR3 DNA reads TGTGCTAGTGGTTTGGTAGTGACAGGGAATTCAGGCGAGCAGTACTTC. Filled out from reference TRBV12-5 and TRBJ2-7, the complete variable domain reads DARVTQTPRHKVTEMGQEVTMRCQPILGHNTVFWYRQTMMQGLELLAYFRNRAPLDDSGMPKDRFSAEMPDATLATLKIQPSEPRDSAVYFCASGLVVTGNSGEQYFGPGTRLTVT.

The rearrangement links TRBV3-1 (or the pseudogene TRBV3-2) to TRBJ1-1, with D perhaps matching TRBD1 (5 bases). The CDR3 has 14 residues. CDR1 and CDR2 (germline): LGHDT, YNNKEL (reference sequence). Trimming removed 4 bases from V and 6 bases from J, with 15 bases in between. CDR3 sequence: CASSPPVAGSEAFF. In DNA, the CDR3 is TGTGCCAGCAGCCCCCCCGTGGCAGGGTCTGAAGCTTTCTTT.

J is TRBJ1-2 and V is TRBV11-3; 7 bases match TRBD1. Germline V lookup: CDR1 SGHNT, CDR2 YENEEA. With V trimmed by 5 bases and J by 8 bases, 5 bases remained unmatched. The CDR3 is made up of 12 amino acids. The CDR3 nucleotides are TGTGCCAGCAGCGAACAGGGGAACGGCTACACCTTC. Translating it yields CASSEQGNGYTF. The full variable domain, with the rest looked up from reference TRBV11-3 and TRBJ1-2, is EAGVVQSPRYKIIEKKQPVAFWCNPISGHNTLYWYLQNLGQGPELLIRYENEEAVDDSQLPKDRFSAERLKGVDSTLKIQPAELGDSAVYLCASSEQGNGYTFGSGTRLTVV.

The chain is built from TRBV6-2 or TRBV6-3 and TRBJ2-5, with D tentatively TRBD1 (6 bases). V lost 2 bases, J lost 6 bases, and 16 bases lay in between. Germline V lookup: CDR1 MNHEY, CDR2 SVGEGT. CDR3 size: 15 residues. Here the CDR3 DNA reads TGTGCCAGCAGTTACAGTCCCAACAGGGTAAAGACCCAGTACTTC. It specifies CASSYSPNRVKTQYF.

J is TRBJ2-3 and V is TRBV28; 9 bases align to TRBD1. Losses at the gene ends were 6 bases for V and 5 bases for J; bases not matched to a gene: 15. The CDR3 spans 17 residues. Germline V lookup: CDR1 MDHEN, CDR2 SYDVKM. CDR3 loop: CASSPPVRTGAGDTQYF. The CDR3 DNA is TGTGCCAGCAGCCCGCCCGTGAGGACAGGGGCGGGAGATACGCAGTATTTT.

This clone was counted only a few times. The chain links TRBV19 to TRBJ1-2; D gene ambiguous. This CDR3 is 12 amino acids long. V dropped 11 bases and J dropped 6 bases, with 16 bases sitting between them. Germline CDR1 is LNHDA and CDR2 is SQIVND (reference sequence). This chain's CDR3 is CAASTHGDGYTF. The CDR3 DNA is TGTGCCGCTTCGACCCACGGGGATGGCTACACCTTC.

The rearrangement joins TRBV12-3 or TRBV12-4 to TRBJ1-1; 7 bases align to TRBD1. The CDR3 has 13 amino acids. Losses at the gene ends were 6 bases for V and 4 bases for J; bases not matched to a gene: 5. The CDR3 bases are TGTGCCAGCAGCACCCAGGGGGGCACTGAAGCTTTCTTT. Residues: CASSTQGGTEAFF.

The chain links TRBV7-6 to TRBJ1-5, with 9 bases matching TRBD1. Germline V CDR1 and CDR2: SGHVS, FNYEAQ. This CDR3 is 16 amino acids long. With V trimmed by 3 bases and J by 1 base, 4 bases remained unmatched. Here the CDR3 reads CASSLLTGGSNQPQHF. CDR3 coding DNA: TGTGCCAGCAGCTTGCTGACAGGGGGGAGCAATCAGCCCCAGCATTTT. Supplemented by reference TRBV7-6 and TRBJ1-5, the full variable domain reads GAGVSQSPRYKVTKRGQDVALRCDPISGHVSLYWYRQALGQGPEFLTYFNYEAQQDKSGLPNDRFSAERPEGSISTLTIQRTEQRDSAMYRCASSLLTGGSNQPQHFGDGTRLSIL.

The chain combines TRBV7-8 with TRBJ2-1, with 8 bases matching TRBD1. This CDR3 spans 16 amino acids. Germline V gene sequence: CDR1 SGHVS, CDR2 FQNEAQ. With V trimmed by 2 bases and J by 10 bases, 13 bases remained unmatched. This CDR3 is CASSLPQGVSGGEQFF. The CDR3 nucleotides read TGTGCCAGCAGCTTACCACAGGGGGTCTCCGGCGGGGAGCAGTTCTTC.

This chain uses TRBV5-5 with TRBJ1-3; possible D gene TRBD1, 6 bases. Looked up from germline, CDR1 is SGHKS and CDR2 is YYEKEE (reference sequence). V was shortened by 4 bases and J by 0 bases, with 11 bases between the two germline ends. The CDR3 sequence is 15 residues long. CDR3 protein: CASSAGEYSGNTIYF. The CDR3 DNA sequence: TGTGCCAGCAGCGCAGGGGAATACTCTGGAAACACCATATATTTT.

This clone was seen a handful of times. The chain has TRBV19 and TRBJ1-5; tentative D call: TRBD1 (5 bases). This CDR3 contains 16 residues. Germline V gene sequence: CDR1 LNHDA, CDR2 SQIVND (reference sequence). V dropped 1 base and J dropped 2 bases, with 12 bases sitting between them. The CDR3 nucleotides are TGTGCCAGTAGTATAGGACCTCAGGGCCGCAATCAGCCCCAGCATTTT. This sequence encodes CASSIGPQGRNQPQHF.

The genes are TRBV18 and TRBJ1-4; D is unclear. The germline gives CDR1 KGHSH, CDR2 LQKENI. V was shortened by 2 bases and J by 4 bases, with 8 bases between the two germline ends. The CDR3 contains 14 residues. CDR3: CASSPNSLNEKLFF. In DNA, the CDR3 is TGTGCCAGCTCACCAAACAGCCTTAATGAAAAACTGTTTTTT. The full variable domain, completed using reference TRBV18 and TRBJ1-4, is NAGVMQNPRHLVRRRGQEARLRCSPMKGHSHVYWYRQLPEEGLKFMVYLQKENIIDESGMPKERFSAEFPKEGPSILRIQQVVRGDSAAYFCASSPNSLNEKLFFGSGTQLSVL.